This is a list of T cell receptor beta chains from one sample in a study of blood T cell repertoires in COVID-19. Here immunoSEQ multiplex PCR was the method, and the copy in TCRdb shows in-frame clones only, minus some. Of about 280,000 clones listed, approximately 85% are singletons. Sequencing was performed on peripheral blood. The receptors derive from a man in his forties or fifties with active or convalescent COVID-19. The CDR3 runs from the conserved cysteine through the conserved F or W. Each record gives: V gene, clone size, J gene, CDR3 length, D gene, CDR3 protein, CDR3 DNA. A D gene is named only where the DNA matches it firmly. Rows give clone size only sometimes, using once, few, many, or a class for an expanded clone.

v_call: TRBV3-1/TRBV3-2
clone_size: .
j_call: TRBJ1-5
cdr3_length: 15
d_call: TRBD1
cdr3_aa: CASSDSGGGGQPQHF
cdr3_nt: TGTGCCAGCAGCGACTCGGGAGGGGGCGGCCAGCCCCAGCATTTT

v_call: TRBV19
clone_size: .
j_call: TRBJ1-2
cdr3_length: 15
d_call: TRBD1
cdr3_aa: CASREGQGANYGYTF
cdr3_nt: TGTGCCAGTAGGGAGGGACAGGGTGCGAACTATGGCTACACCTTC

v_call: TRBV19
clone_size: .
j_call: TRBJ1-2
cdr3_length: 14
d_call: TRBD1
cdr3_aa: CASSPGTGPYGYTF
cdr3_nt: TGTGCCAGTAGTCCCGGGACAGGACCCTATGGCTACACCTTC

v_call: TRBV5-1
clone_size: once
j_call: TRBJ2-5
cdr3_length: 15
d_call: TRBD2
cdr3_aa: CASSPVAGGQETQYF
cdr3_nt: TGCGCCAGCAGCCCCGTAGCGGGAGGGCAAGAGACCCAGTACTTC

v_call: TRBV6-5
clone_size: .
j_call: TRBJ1-1
cdr3_length: 13
d_call: TRBD1
cdr3_aa: CASRDQGVTEAFF
cdr3_nt: TGTGCCAGCAGGGACCAGGGGGTTACTGAAGCTTTCTTT

v_call: TRBV7-2
clone_size: .
j_call: TRBJ1-1
cdr3_length: 15
d_call: .
cdr3_aa: CASSPRTGTETEAFF
cdr3_nt: TGTGCCAGCAGCCCTCGGACGGGGACTGAGACTGAAGCTTTCTTT

v_call: TRBV7-8
clone_size: .
j_call: TRBJ1-3
cdr3_length: 16
d_call: .
cdr3_aa: CASSFSRGGGGNTIYF
cdr3_nt: TGTGCCAGCAGCTTCTCCCGGGGGGGCGGTGGAAACACCATATATTTT

v_call: TRBV24-1
clone_size: .
j_call: TRBJ2-7
cdr3_length: 14
d_call: TRBD2
cdr3_aa: CATSEGGGRNEQYF
cdr3_nt: TGTGCCACCAGCGAGGGTGGCGGGAGAAACGAGCAGTACTTC

v_call: TRBV10-2
clone_size: .
j_call: TRBJ1-6
cdr3_length: 14
d_call: .
cdr3_aa: CASSGAGGNSPLHF
cdr3_nt: TGCGCCAGCAGTGGGGCCGGCGGGAATTCACCCCTCCACTTT

v_call: TRBV9
clone_size: .
j_call: TRBJ1-2
cdr3_length: 11
d_call: .
cdr3_aa: CASSSVVGYTF
cdr3_nt: TGTGCCAGCAGCTCGGTTGTTGGCTACACCTTC

v_call: TRBV7-3
clone_size: .
j_call: TRBJ2-7
cdr3_length: 13
d_call: .
cdr3_aa: CASSVTGPGEQYF
cdr3_nt: TGTGCCAGCAGCGTTACAGGGCCCGGCGAGCAGTACTTC

v_call: TRBV27
clone_size: .
j_call: TRBJ2-7
cdr3_length: 15
d_call: TRBD1
cdr3_aa: CASSLYGTGDYEQYF
cdr3_nt: TGTGCCAGCAGTTTATACGGGACAGGGGACTACGAGCAGTACTTC

v_call: TRBV10-2
clone_size: .
j_call: TRBJ2-1
cdr3_length: 13
d_call: TRBD2
cdr3_aa: CASGDYDFQEQFF
cdr3_nt: TGCGCCAGCGGGGACTACGACTTTCAGGAGCAGTTCTTC

v_call: TRBV15
clone_size: .
j_call: TRBJ1-2
cdr3_length: 14
d_call: .
cdr3_aa: CATRASPSFYGYTF
cdr3_nt: TGTGCCACGCGGGCGTCGCCTTCATTTTATGGCTACACCTTC

v_call: TRBV10-1
clone_size: .
j_call: TRBJ2-3
cdr3_length: 14
d_call: .
cdr3_aa: CASRAGVGADTQYF
cdr3_nt: TGCGCCAGCAGGGCAGGGGTTGGAGCAGATACGCAGTATTTT

v_call: TRBV10-3
clone_size: once
j_call: TRBJ1-5
cdr3_length: 14
d_call: .
cdr3_aa: CAISELGTEGPQHF
cdr3_nt: TGTGCCATCAGTGAGTTAGGGACGGAGGGGCCCCAGCATTTT

v_call: TRBV24-1
clone_size: .
j_call: TRBJ2-2
cdr3_length: 13
d_call: .
cdr3_aa: CATGIANTGELFF
cdr3_nt: TGTGCCACCGGCATCGCGAACACCGGGGAGCTGTTTTTT

v_call: TRBV12-3/TRBV12-4
clone_size: .
j_call: TRBJ1-2
cdr3_length: 12
d_call: .
cdr3_aa: CASSLTGTGYTF
cdr3_nt: TGTGCCAGCAGCCTGACAGGAACGGGCTACACCTTC

v_call: TRBV7-6
clone_size: .
j_call: TRBJ2-5
cdr3_length: 18
d_call: TRBD2
cdr3_aa: CASSLRGREGIQRETQYF
cdr3_nt: TGTGCCAGCAGCTTAAGGGGCAGGGAGGGAATACAACGAGAGACCCAGTACTTC

v_call: TRBV2
clone_size: .
j_call: TRBJ2-1
cdr3_length: 13
d_call: TRBD1
cdr3_aa: CASTSTGGNEQFF
cdr3_nt: TGTGCCAGCACATCAACAGGGGGTAATGAGCAGTTCTTC

v_call: TRBV11-2
clone_size: .
j_call: TRBJ2-1
cdr3_length: 18
d_call: TRBD2
cdr3_aa: CASSSAALAGSSYNEQFF
cdr3_nt: TGTGCCAGCAGCTCGGCTGCACTAGCGGGGAGCTCCTACAATGAGCAGTTCTTC

v_call: TRBV18
clone_size: .
j_call: TRBJ1-4
cdr3_length: 14
d_call: TRBD1
cdr3_aa: CASSTRTGAEKLFF
cdr3_nt: TGTGCCAGCTCCACCAGGACAGGGGCAGAAAAACTGTTTTTT

v_call: TRBV28
clone_size: .
j_call: TRBJ2-1
cdr3_length: 15
d_call: .
cdr3_aa: CASSSPGLGGDEQFF
cdr3_nt: TGTGCCAGCAGTTCACCGGGACTCGGGGGTGATGAGCAGTTCTTC

v_call: TRBV12-5
clone_size: .
j_call: TRBJ2-1
cdr3_length: 17
d_call: TRBD2
cdr3_aa: CASGLPWGGTSNNEQFF
cdr3_nt: TGTGCTAGTGGTTTGCCCTGGGGCGGGACTAGCAATAATGAGCAGTTCTTC

v_call: TRBV25-1
clone_size: once
j_call: TRBJ1-2
cdr3_length: 12
d_call: .
cdr3_aa: CASSDPGYGYTF
cdr3_nt: TGTGCCAGCAGTGATCCGGGGTATGGCTACACCTTC

v_call: TRBV4-2
clone_size: .
j_call: TRBJ2-2
cdr3_length: 17
d_call: .
cdr3_aa: CASSQEVSGANTGELFF
cdr3_nt: TGTGCCAGCAGCCAGGAGGTTTCGGGGGCGAACACCGGGGAGCTGTTTTTT

v_call: TRBV7-2
clone_size: .
j_call: TRBJ2-3
cdr3_length: 13
d_call: TRBD1
cdr3_aa: CASSTNRGDTQYF
cdr3_nt: TGTGCCAGCAGCACCAACAGGGGTGATACGCAGTATTTT

v_call: TRBV12-5
clone_size: .
j_call: TRBJ2-2
cdr3_length: 12
d_call: TRBD2
cdr3_aa: CASGREAGELFF
cdr3_nt: TGTGCTAGTGGCCGGGAGGCCGGGGAGCTGTTTTTT

v_call: TRBV27
clone_size: .
j_call: TRBJ2-1
cdr3_length: 14
d_call: TRBD2
cdr3_aa: CASRREGSYNEQFF
cdr3_nt: TGTGCCAGCAGACGGGAGGGATCCTACAATGAGCAGTTCTTC

v_call: TRBV21-1
clone_size: .
j_call: TRBJ2-5
cdr3_length: 18
d_call: .
cdr3_aa: CASSPFLSRQPPQETQYF
cdr3_nt: TGTGCCAGCAGCCCCTTTTTATCTAGACAGCCTCCACAAGAGACCCAGTACTTC

v_call: TRBV11-1
clone_size: .
j_call: TRBJ2-3
cdr3_length: 16
d_call: TRBD2
cdr3_aa: CASSFLSGRGTDTQYF
cdr3_nt: TGTGCCAGCAGCTTTTTGAGCGGGAGGGGCACAGATACGCAGTATTTT

v_call: TRBV2
clone_size: .
j_call: TRBJ2-7
cdr3_length: 15
d_call: TRBD2
cdr3_aa: CASSGTSGAPYEQYF
cdr3_nt: TGTGCCAGCAGTGGGACTAGCGGGGCACCCTACGAGCAGTACTTC

v_call: TRBV7-8
clone_size: .
j_call: TRBJ1-2
cdr3_length: 16
d_call: TRBD1
cdr3_aa: CASSSWDRGFGYGYTF
cdr3_nt: TGTGCCAGCAGCTCGTGGGACAGGGGGTTTGGCTATGGCTACACCTTC